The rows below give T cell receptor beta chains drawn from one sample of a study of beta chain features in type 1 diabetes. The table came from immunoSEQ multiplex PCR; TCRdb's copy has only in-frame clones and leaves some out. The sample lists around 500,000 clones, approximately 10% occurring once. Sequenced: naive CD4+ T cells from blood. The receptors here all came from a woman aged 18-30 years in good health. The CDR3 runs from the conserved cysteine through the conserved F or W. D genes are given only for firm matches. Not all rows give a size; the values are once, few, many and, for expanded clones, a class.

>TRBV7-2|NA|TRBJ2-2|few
TGTGCCAGCAGCTTAGTGGCTAGTAACGGGGAGCTGTTTTTT
CASSLVASNGELFF
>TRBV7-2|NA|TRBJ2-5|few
TGTGCCAGCAGCTTTTACGCGCGGGGTCAAGAGACCCAGTACTTC
CASSFYARGQETQYF
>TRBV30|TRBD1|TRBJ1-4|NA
TGTGCCTGGAGAGGGGGCAGGGGGAGAAATGAAAAACTGTTTTTT
CAWRGGRGRNEKLFF
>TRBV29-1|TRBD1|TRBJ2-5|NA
TGCAGCGTGCCCCGGGACAGGGGATCTCAAGAGACCCAGTACTTC
CSVPRDRGSQETQYF
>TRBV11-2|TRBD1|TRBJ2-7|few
TGTGCCAGCAGCTCGGGGGACAGGGTTTACGAGCAGTACTTC
CASSSGDRVYEQYF
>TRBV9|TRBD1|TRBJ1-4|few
TGTGCCAGCAGCGTAGCTGGACAGGGAAGGGAAAAACTGTTTTTT
CASSVAGQGREKLFF
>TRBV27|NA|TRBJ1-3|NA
TGTGCCAGCAGTCCCGATCCTGGAAACACCATATATTTT
CASSPDPGNTIYF
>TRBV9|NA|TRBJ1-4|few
TGTGCCAGCAGCGTTTTGAATGGGGCTGGTGAAAAACTGTTTTTT
CASSVLNGAGEKLFF
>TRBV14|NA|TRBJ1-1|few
TGTGCCAGCAGCCAAGATTGGATCCGAGGGGGGAGGAACACTGAAGCTTTCTTT
CASSQDWIRGGRNTEAFF
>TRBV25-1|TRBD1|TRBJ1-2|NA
TGTGCCAGCAGAGAACTGGACAGGGAGCATGGCTACACCTTC
CASRELDREHGYTF
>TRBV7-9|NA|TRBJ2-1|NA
TGTGCCAGCAGCCACATATCGGGAAAATACAATGAGCAGTTCTTC
CASSHISGKYNEQFF
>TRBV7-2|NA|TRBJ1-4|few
TGTGCCAGCAGCTTCGGAAGGGGACGTAATGAAAAACTGTTTTTT
CASSFGRGRNEKLFF
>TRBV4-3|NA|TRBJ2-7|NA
TGCGCCAGCAGCCCACCTCGCACAGCGGACCCTCGGTACGAGCAGTACTTC
CASSPPRTADPRYEQYF
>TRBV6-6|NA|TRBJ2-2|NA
TGTGCCGTTTCCCAGCGAGGGATCGGGGAGCTGTTTTTT
CAVSQRGIGELFF
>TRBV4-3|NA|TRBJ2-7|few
TGCGCCAGCAGCCAAGGGCCGACAGCCTACTACGAGCAGTACTTC
CASSQGPTAYYEQYF
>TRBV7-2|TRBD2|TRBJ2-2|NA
TGTGCAAGCGGGAATTGGGTGACCGGGGAGCTGTTTTTT
CASGNWVTGELFF
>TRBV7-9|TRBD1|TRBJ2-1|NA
TGTGCCAGCAGATCGGACAGGGGCTCCTACAATGAGCAGTTCTTC
CASRSDRGSYNEQFF
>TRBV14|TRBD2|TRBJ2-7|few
TGTGCCAGCAGCCTGGGACTAGCGGGGCCCTACGAGCAGTACTTC
CASSLGLAGPYEQYF
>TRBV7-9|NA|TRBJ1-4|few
TGTGCCAGCAGCTTTTATGTGACAGAGAATGAAAAACTGTTTTTT
CASSFYVTENEKLFF
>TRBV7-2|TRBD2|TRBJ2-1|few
TGTGCCAGCAGCATACCAACTAGCGGGGGGAAGAATGAGCAGTTCTTC
CASSIPTSGGKNEQFF
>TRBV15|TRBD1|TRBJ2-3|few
TGTGCCACCAGCCAACCGGGACAGAGCACAGATACGCAGTATTTT
CATSQPGQSTDTQYF
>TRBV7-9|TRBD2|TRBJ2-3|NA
TGTGCCAGCAGCTTAGCGCTGGCGGGAGCAGCAGATACGCAGTATTTT
CASSLALAGAADTQYF
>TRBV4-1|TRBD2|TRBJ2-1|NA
TGCGCCAGCAGCCAAGACGGGCTAGCGGGGGTTTACAATGAGCAGTTCTTC
CASSQDGLAGVYNEQFF
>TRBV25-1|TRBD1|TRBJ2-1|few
TGTGCCAGCAGTGAGCTCGGGACAGGGATATCCCATGAGCAGTTCTTC
CASSELGTGISHEQFF
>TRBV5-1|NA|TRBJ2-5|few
TGCGCCAGCAGCTTGCAGGCCCCTGGGGAGACCCAGTACTTC
CASSLQAPGETQYF
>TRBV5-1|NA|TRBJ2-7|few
TGCGCCAGCAGCTGGGGGGACAGAGAAAGCTCCTACGAGCAGTACTTC
CASSWGDRESSYEQYF
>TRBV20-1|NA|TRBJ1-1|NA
TGCAGTGCTAGTTCCCCGGGGGGAGCTTTCTTT
CSASSPGGAFF
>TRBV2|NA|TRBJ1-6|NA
TGTGCCAGCAGTTACAGGGCGAATTCACCCCTCCACTTT
CASSYRANSPLHF